Listed below are T cell receptor beta chains from one sample, sequenced in a study of blood T cell repertoires in COVID-19. Libraries were prepared by immunoSEQ multiplex PCR; TCRdb keeps only in-frame clonotypes and omits some of them. Counted here are about 280,000 clones, nearly 90% occurring once; the ten biggest clones make up 1.7%. Material: PBMCs or T cells enriched from blood (not recorded which). Every receptor here comes from a woman younger than 35 with acute COVID-19. CDR3s include the opening cysteine and the closing phenylalanine or tryptophan. Each record gives: CDR3 protein, CDR3 DNA, clone size, D gene, V gene, J gene. D genes are given only for firm matches. Only some rows state a clone size, as once, few, many or a class for expanded clones.

CASSQDGAALNQPQHF	TGCGCCAGCAGCCAAGATGGGGCAGCCCTCAATCAGCCCCAGCATTTT	-	-	TRBV4-1	TRBJ1-5
CASSQERVGTGISMNTEAFF	TGCGCCAGCAGCCAAGAGAGGGTCGGTACAGGGATCTCAATGAACACTGAAGCTTTCTTT	-	-	TRBV4-3	TRBJ1-1
CASSLHPLLAGGPNNEQFF	TGCGCCAGCAGCCTACACCCACTGCTAGCGGGAGGGCCTAACAATGAGCAGTTCTTC	once	TRBD2	TRBV23-1	TRBJ2-1
CASSVNSGPYNEQFF	TGTGCCAGCAGCGTTAATAGCGGGCCCTACAATGAGCAGTTCTTC	-	TRBD2	TRBV9	TRBJ2-1
CASSLNGRAIDTQYF	TGTGCCAGCAGCTTAAACGGGAGGGCCATAGATACGCAGTATTTT	once	TRBD2	TRBV7-3	TRBJ2-3
CSVRALGGIYEQYF	TGCAGCGTTCGGGCGCTGGGGGGAATCTACGAGCAGTACTTC	-	-	TRBV29-1	TRBJ2-7
CASSGDSIRAEQYF	TGTGCCAGCAGTGGGGACTCCATAAGGGCCGAGCAGTACTTC	few	-	TRBV2	TRBJ2-7
CASSYDTTSGNTIYF	TGTGCCAGCAGTTACGACACCACCTCTGGAAACACCATATATTTT	once	-	TRBV6-5	TRBJ1-3
CAARDRGNTIYF	TGCGCGGCCCGGGACAGGGGTAACACCATATATTTT	once	TRBD1	TRBV29-1	TRBJ1-3
CASSQATGPGETQYF	TGTGCCAGCAGCCAAGCGACAGGTCCTGGGGAGACCCAGTACTTC	-	-	TRBV14	TRBJ2-5
CASSPGLAGFGETQYF	TGTGCCAGCAGCCCCGGACTAGCGGGATTCGGAGAGACCCAGTACTTC	-	TRBD2	TRBV3-1/TRBV3-2	TRBJ2-5
CASSFQSSGADYNEQFF	TGTGCCAGCAGCTTTCAGTCCTCGGGAGCGGACTACAATGAGCAGTTCTTC	-	-	TRBV7-9	TRBJ2-1
CAWNLQAEAFF	TGTGCCTGGAACCTACAGGCTGAAGCTTTCTTT	-	-	TRBV30	TRBJ1-1
CASSPSTDTQYF	TGTGCCAGCAGTCCGAGCACAGATACGCAGTATTTT	-	-	TRBV12-3/TRBV12-4	TRBJ2-3
CASSEPGSGNTIYF	TGTGCCAGCAGTGAACCGGGCTCTGGAAACACCATATATTTT	-	-	TRBV6-1	TRBJ1-3
CASSRPGTSGFHEQFF	TGTGCCAGCAGCCGCCCCGGGACTAGCGGCTTCCATGAGCAGTTCTTC	-	TRBD2	TRBV3-1/TRBV3-2	TRBJ2-1
CASSQGLRGAYEQYF	TGCGCCAGCAGCCAAGGTCTCAGGGGGGCTTACGAGCAGTACTTC	many	-	TRBV4-1	TRBJ2-7
CASSYQGNSNTEAFF	TGTGCCAGCAGCTATCAGGGCAATTCGAACACTGAAGCTTTCTTT	-	-	TRBV11-2	TRBJ1-1
CSVQTGAKGTEAFF	TGCAGCGTCCAGACAGGAGCTAAGGGCACTGAAGCTTTCTTT	-	-	TRBV29-1	TRBJ1-1
CTKVGGQRNEQFF	TGCACCAAAGTGGGAGGGCAGCGCAATGAGCAGTTCTTC	-	-	TRBV1	TRBJ2-1
CASSPLAVSYNEQFF	TGTGCCAGCAGCCCCCTAGCGGTCTCCTACAATGAGCAGTTCTTC	-	TRBD2	TRBV7-2	TRBJ2-1
CASSEKRVSTYEQYF	TGTGCCAGCAGTGAAAAGAGGGTATCCACCTACGAGCAGTACTTC	-	-	TRBV6-1	TRBJ2-7
CATSRDSGVGYEQYF	TGTGCCACCAGCAGAGATTCCGGGGTTGGGTACGAGCAGTACTTC	-	-	TRBV15	TRBJ2-7
CASSLYRGPYEQYF	TGTGCCAGCAGTTTATACAGGGGACCCTACGAGCAGTACTTC	-	TRBD1	TRBV27	TRBJ2-7
CASSELGTGWQPQHF	TGTGCCAGCAGTGAACTGGGGACAGGGTGGCAGCCCCAGCATTTT	once	TRBD1	TRBV2	TRBJ1-5
CATIQGVTGELFF	TGTGCCACTATACAGGGGGTCACCGGGGAGCTGTTTTTT	once	TRBD1	TRBV7-9	TRBJ2-2
CASRKTYRATNEKLFF	TGTGCCAGCAGGAAGACCTACAGGGCAACTAATGAAAAACTGTTTTTT	-	-	TRBV7-8	TRBJ1-4
CAGGDDSLNSPLHF	TGTGCCGGCGGGGACGACAGCCTTAATTCACCCCTCCACTTT	-	-	TRBV7-9	TRBJ1-6
CASSRDTNYGYTF	TGCGCCAGCAGCCGGGACACTAACTATGGCTACACCTTC	-	-	TRBV4-1	TRBJ1-2
CASSRDSSGNTIYF	TGTGCCAGCAGCCGGGACAGCTCTGGAAACACCATATATTTT	-	TRBD1	TRBV7-8	TRBJ1-3
CATMGTSGYNEQFF	TGTGCCACCATGGGGACTAGCGGTTACAATGAGCAGTTCTTC	-	TRBD2	TRBV24-1	TRBJ2-1
CASSYGLDSYEQYF	TGTGCCAGCAGCTACGGACTGGACTCCTACGAGCAGTACTTC	-	-	TRBV7-2	TRBJ2-7
CAWSVPRNYGYTF	TGTGCCTGGAGTGTACCCAGAAACTATGGCTACACCTTC	-	-	TRBV30	TRBJ1-2
CSVEVRQVGYNEQFF	TGCAGCGTTGAAGTACGACAGGTTGGCTACAATGAGCAGTTCTTC	-	-	TRBV29-1	TRBJ2-1
CASSWGTEAFF	TGTGCCAGCAGCTGGGGGACAGAAGCTTTCTTT	-	-	TRBV5-4	TRBJ1-1
CASSLKGEGYNEQFF	TGTGCCAGCAGTTTAAAAGGGGAGGGCTACAATGAGCAGTTCTTC	-	TRBD2	TRBV28	TRBJ2-1